This T cell receptor beta chain was identified during a study of cytomegalovirus exposure and HLA in healthy donors. Study-wide results and caveats: The authors later linked a missense DCLRE1C variant to TCR beta V- and J-gene trimming. A later analysis reportedly found that, within productive TCRs, an Asian-associated ancestry cluster had fewer N-insertions than the mean observed across the approximately 600 donors.

60 Vbeta and 13 Jbeta primers were used in PCR. Per the authors' pipeline: A follow-up analysis tallied 65 million to 80 million unique TCR beta chains, roughly 10 million shared. Assay used: immunoSEQ multiplex PCR; TCRdb lists only in-frame clones, some missing. Clonal size and the V and J genes are those of that table, whereas D and trimming came from the DNA. This sample has approximately 110,000 clones, with around 80% found just once. In regard to this clone: Its antigen is not known.

The CDR3 runs 12 residues. Germline V gene lookup returns CDR1 SGHDT and CDR2 YYEEEE. V shed 7 bases and J shed 2 bases, with 9 bases lying between them. The sequencing sample was made of PBMCs. This receptor was taken from a young man in good health and CMV-seronegative. V usage is TRBV5-6 and J usage is TRBJ1-1; unclear D gene. The CDR3 protein is CASGGPNTEAFF. The CDR3 DNA sequence: TGTGCCAGCGGCGGTCCTAACACTGAAGCTTTCTTT.